Detailed here is one T cell receptor beta chain. Antigen unknown. These data originate in a study of blood T cells in healthy people across ages. Whole-study results and caveats: Compared with aged donors, long-lived donors showed fewer expanded clones, suggesting selection.

A second PCR, run for roughly 7 to 11 cycles, used a sample-barcoded 5' primer plus a J-beta primer mix. A single record per CDR3 protein comes from TCRdb applying MiXCR to the 5' RACE reads. Of some 640,000 distinct CDR3 sequences listed, roughly 49% were seen once; the top ten hold roughly 34%. CDR3 length: 13 residues. V was clipped by 6 bases and J by 5 bases, with 13 bases between them. CDR1 and CDR2 (germline): MDHEN, SYDVKM. V and J are TRBV28 and TRBJ2-5; D not certain. The sample consisted of blood. The TCR originated in a woman between 55 and 75 years old in good health. This CDR3 reads CASSRSGPETQYF. As DNA, the CDR3 is TGTGCCAGCAGCCGTAGTGGGCCGGAGACCCAGTACTTC.